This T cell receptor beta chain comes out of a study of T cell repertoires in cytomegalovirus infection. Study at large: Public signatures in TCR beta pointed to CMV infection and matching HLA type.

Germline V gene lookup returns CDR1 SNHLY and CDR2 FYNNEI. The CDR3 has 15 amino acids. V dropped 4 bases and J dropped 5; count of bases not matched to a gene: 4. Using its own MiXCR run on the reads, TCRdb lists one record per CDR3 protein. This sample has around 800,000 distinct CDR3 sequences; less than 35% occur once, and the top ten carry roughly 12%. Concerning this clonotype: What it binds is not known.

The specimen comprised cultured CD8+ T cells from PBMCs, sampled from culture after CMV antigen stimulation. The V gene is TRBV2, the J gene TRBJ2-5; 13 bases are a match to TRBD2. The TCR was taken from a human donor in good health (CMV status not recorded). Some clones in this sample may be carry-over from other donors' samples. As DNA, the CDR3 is TGTGCCAGCAGTGCCGGGACTAGCGGGGTGGAGACCCAGTACTTC. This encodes CASSAGTSGVETQYF. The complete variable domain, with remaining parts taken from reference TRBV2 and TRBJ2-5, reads EPEVTQTPSHQVTQMGQEVILRCVPISNHLYFYWYRQILGQKVEFLVSFYNNEISEKSEIFDDQFSVERPDGSNFTLKIRSTKLEDSAMYFCASSAGTSGVETQYFGPGTRLLVL.